These 3 T cell receptor beta chains were sequenced from one sample in a study of blood T cells in healthy people across ages. The second PCR ran about 6 to 11 cycles with a sample-barcoded 5' primer and J-beta primers. Each CDR3 protein gets one entry after TCRdb re-called the 5' RACE reads with MiXCR. The table has 1.5 million to 2 million distinct CDR3 sequences, about 28% seen once. The sample comprised blood. The receptors were sampled from a woman aged 30 to 39 in good health.

Comment on this clonotype: At one end, the junction sequence differs from germline, possibly due to a read error. The DNA for the CDR3 is TGTGCCTGCAGTGTGGAACGTGTGCAGTTCTTC. Residues: CACSVERVQFF. This chain uses TRBV2 with TRBJ2-1, with D uncertain. CDR1 and CDR2 from the germline V gene are SNHLY and FYNNEI. CDR3 length: 11 residues. Based on the CDR3 plus reference TRBV2 and TRBJ2-1, the full variable domain is EPEVTQTPSHQVTQMGQEVILRCVPISNHLYFYWYRQILGQKVEFLVSFYNNEISEKSEIFDDQFSVERPDGSNFTLKIRSTKLEDSAMYFCACSVERVQFFGPGTRLTVL.

This chain uses TRBV4-1 with TRBJ2-1, with unresolved D. The CDR3 covers 18 residues. The V end lost 2 bases, the J end lost 0 bases, and 17 bases lay between the germline ends. The germline V gene encodes CDR1 MGHRA and CDR2 YSYEKL. The CDR3 region is CASSQLFGPKTSYNEQFF. CDR3 DNA: TGCGCCAGCAGCCAACTTTTCGGACCAAAAACCTCCTACAATGAGCAGTTCTTC.

The V gene is TRBV19, the J gene TRBJ2-7; no firm D call. Germline V gene data show CDR1 as LNHDA and CDR2 as SQIVND (reference sequence). Trimming pared 6 bases from V and 4 bases from J, leaving 16 bases between. This CDR3 has 14 residues. The CDR3 coding sequence is TGTGCCAGTAGCAGAGTCGGGTCTGGATACGAGCAGTACTTC. It codes for CASSRVGSGYEQYF.